This T cell receptor (beta chain) appears in the sequencing data of a study of technical replicates of blood from several donors listed by TCRdb under 2017. Worth noting for this clone: Its antigen is not yet known. No much larger clone exists at a distance of one base, and base qualities are not known.

The germline V gene yields SGHRS for CDR1 and YFSETQ for CDR2. Reading from cysteine to phenylalanine, the CDR3 counts 17 amino acids. Only the CDR3 DNA is retained, 51 bases long and in frame from the first base. The junction carries 16 bases between V and J, which are trimmed by 0 bases and 1 base respectively. Receptor amplification or capture employed the immunoSEQ multiplex PCR assay. TCRdb mirrors the immuneACCESS table, restricted to in-frame sequences. Some clones are absent from its copies; in checked studies, under half trace to an unresolved V gene, and the reason for the others is unknown. The sample table contains 60,000 to 90,000 clones; only one count was recorded for 85% to 95% of them. The ten largest clones add up to 0.35% to 0.5% of the sample.

This TCR was sampled from a human donor in good health. Sequencing was carried out using T cells isolated from PBMCs. The chain uses TRBV5-1 and TRBJ1-1; no D segment can be confidently identified. This receptor has the CDR3 CASSLDIAGPANTEAFF. DNA sequence: TGCGCCAGCAGCTTGGACATCGCTGGGCCCGCGAACACTGAAGCTTTCTTT.